This TCR beta chain appears in the sequencing data of a study of T cells after yellow fever vaccination. Study-wide background: SMART-Seq v4 Ultra Low Input prepared libraries from low-cell fractions.

Study findings and constraints: Detected again after the booster were most primary-vaccination clones, at almost 97% CD4 and 80% to 90% CD8.

TCRdb recomputed calls from the 5' RACE reads with MiXCR, one row per CDR3 protein. The table lists 300,000 or so distinct CDR3 sequences, less than 9.5% of them singletons. V gave up 3 bases and J gave up 5 bases; unmatched junction bases: 8. CDR1 and CDR2 (germline): LGHDT, YNNKEL (reference sequence). The CDR3 has 15 residues. With regard to this clonotype: Its antigen is as yet unknown.

This TCR was recovered from a man younger than 35 who received the YFV17D yellow fever vaccine. This sample comprised PBMCs, obtained about 49 days after the first yellow fever vaccination. The rearrangement joins TRBV3-1 to TRBJ1-1; 8 nucleotides match TRBD1. The CDR3 loop reads CASSHPGGVRTEAFF. CDR3 bases: TGTGCCAGCAGCCATCCAGGGGGCGTAAGGACTGAAGCTTTCTTT.